One and the same sample provided the 16 T cell receptor beta chains below, sequenced in a study of T cell responses to AZD1222 COVID-19 vaccine. The method was immunoSEQ multiplex PCR; TCRdb's version includes in-frame clones alone and lacks a portion of them. The sample carries approximately 150,000 clones, around 90% recorded once. Sequencing was performed on peripheral blood, taken 28 days after the second dose of the MenACWY control vaccine. The receptors originated from an adult who received the MenACWY meningococcal vaccine as a control.

The rearrangement links TRBV24-1 to TRBJ2-2, with D unresolved. CDR1 and CDR2 (germline): KGHDR, SFDVKD. Trimming took 0 bases from V and 3 from J, leaving 7 bases between them. This CDR3 is 15 amino acids long. For the CDR3, the DNA is TGTGCCACCAGTGATTTGTCCGGGCACACCGGGGAGCTGTTTTTT. This sequence encodes CATSDLSGHTGELFF.

The chain combines TRBV29-1 with TRBJ1-2; D not resolved. CDR1 is SQVTM, CDR2 ANQGSEA, per germline. This CDR3 is built from 11 residues. V was pared by 0 bases and J by 8 bases, with 7 bases between. CDR3 region: CSVEDRRGYTF. DNA of the CDR3: TGCAGCGTTGAAGACAGGAGGGGCTACACCTTC.

The V call is TRBV6-2 or TRBV6-3, the J call TRBJ1-2; 7 nucleotides agree with TRBD1. This CDR3 is 14 amino acids long. Looked up from germline, CDR1 is MNHEY and CDR2 is SVGEGT. The V segment lost 6 bases and the J segment 2 bases; nucleotides outside the gene matches: 6. The CDR3 loop is CASSGAGGNYGYTF. In DNA form, the CDR3 reads TGTGCCAGCAGCGGGGCAGGGGGAAACTATGGCTACACCTTC.

V and J are TRBV28 and TRBJ2-2, with no clear D. Germline V gene sequence: CDR1 MDHEN, CDR2 SYDVKM. The CDR3 sequence is 15 residues long. V lost 7 bases, J lost 0 bases, and 12 bases lay in between. The CDR3 sequence is CASKKLGTNTGELFF. The DNA for the CDR3 is TGTGCCAGCAAGAAGCTGGGCACGAACACCGGGGAGCTGTTTTTT.

The CDR3 DNA follows: TGTGCCGTCTCCCAGGGACAGGGGTATACTGAAGCTTTCTTT. This translates into CAVSQGQGYTEAFF. The gene calls are TRBV7-9 and TRBJ1-1, with 10 bases that match TRBD1. CDR1 and CDR2 from the germline V gene are SEHNR and FQNEAQ (reference sequence). This CDR3 is 14 amino acids long. Trimming cost V 11 bases and J 5 bases; bases outside gene matches: 11.

This sequence joins TRBV4-3 and TRBJ1-5; TRBD1 matches 7 bases. Germline V gene data show CDR1 as LGHNA and CDR2 as YSLEER. The CDR3 loop spans 14 amino acids. The V and J ends lost 4 bases and 3 bases, in that order; junction bases with no gene match: 3. The CDR3 coding sequence is TGCGCCAGCAGCCTGGGACAGAACAATCAGCCCCAGCATTTT. Translating gives CASSLGQNNQPQHF.

The V call is TRBV4-2, the J call TRBJ2-6, with TRBD1 as a possible D gene (5 bases). Looked up from germline, CDR1 is LGHNA and CDR2 is YNFKEQ. Trimming left V 4 bases short and J 0 bases short, with 13 bases between. The CDR3 has 17 residues. CDR3 region: CASSPRTLSSGANVLTF. As DNA, the CDR3 is TGTGCCAGCAGCCCACGGACATTGAGCTCTGGGGCCAACGTCCTGACTTTC.

This chain links TRBV9 with TRBJ1-5; weak D call: TRBD1 (5 bases). Per the germline V gene, CDR1 is SGDLS and CDR2 is YYNGEE. V gave up 0 bases and J gave up 5 bases, with 12 bases separating them. CDR3 size: 15 residues. The CDR3 protein is CASSVGGGADQPQHF. CDR3 nucleotides: TGTGCCAGCAGCGTAGGTGGGGGTGCGGATCAGCCCCAGCATTTT.

This rearrangement joins TRBV3-1 (or the pseudogene TRBV3-2) to TRBJ1-3, with D tentatively TRBD1 (5 bases). The CDR3 consists of 17 residues. Germline V CDR1 and CDR2: LGHDT, YNNKEL (reference sequence). V lost 0 bases and J lost 2, with 14 bases in between. The CDR3 DNA is TGTGCCAGCAGCCAAGATGTTGGGGCCTTGGCTGGAAACACCATATATTTT. Protein product: CASSQDVGALAGNTIYF.

This clone was found a few times. CDR3 bases: TGCGCCAGCAGCTTGATGACCCGCCTCCCAGATACGCAGTATTTT. As protein: CASSLMTRLPDTQYF. The chain recombines TRBV5-1 with TRBJ2-3; D ambiguous. In germline, CDR1 is SGHRS, CDR2 YFSETQ. CDR3 length: 15 amino acids. V was shortened by 1 base and J by 4 bases, with 13 bases between the two germline ends.

The chain links TRBV5-6 to TRBJ1-2; D is perhaps TRBD1 (5 bases). CDR1 is SGHDT, CDR2 YYEEEE, per germline. This CDR3 is built from 14 residues. The V end was cut by 4 bases, the J end by 4 bases, with 14 bases between. CDR3 bases: TGTGCCAGCAGCCCGGTGGGGCCGGCCTATGGCTACACCTTC. Translation gives CASSPVGPAYGYTF.

The CDR3 loop reads CASSSVSNTGELFF. CDR3 in DNA: TGTGCCAGCAGCTCAGTTTCTAACACCGGGGAGCTGTTTTTT. This chain uses TRBV7-3 with TRBJ2-2; D call uncertain. V was pared by 4 bases and J by 2 bases, with 8 bases between. Germline CDR1 is SGHTA and CDR2 is FQGTGA. This CDR3 comprises 14 residues.

The rearrangement uses TRBV19 and TRBJ2-2; D possibly uses TRBD1 or TRBD2 (5 bases each). CDR1 LNHDA and CDR2 SQIVND come from the germline V gene (reference sequence). The CDR3 contains 14 residues. Trimming removed 7 bases at V and 3 bases at J, with 12 bases between. CDR3 nucleotides: TGTGCCAGTAACGAGGGGCCTTACACCGGGGAGCTGTTTTTT. It specifies CASNEGPYTGELFF.

This rearrangement joins TRBV28 to TRBJ2-1; 8 nucleotides agree with TRBD2. Germline V gene data show CDR1 as MDHEN and CDR2 as SYDVKM. The V segment lost 7 bases and the J segment 0 bases; nucleotides outside the gene matches: 8. The CDR3 sequence is 16 residues long. DNA for the CDR3: TGTGCCAGCACCGAAAAGCGGGGGAGCTCCTACAATGAGCAGTTCTTC. Residues: CASTEKRGSSYNEQFF.

This clone was observed a single time. The chain carries TRBV7-2 and TRBJ1-4; perhaps TRBD1 as D (5 bases). V lost 4 bases, J lost 7 bases, and 19 bases lay in between. This CDR3 contains 16 residues. Per germline, CDR1 SGHTA and CDR2 FQGNSA. The CDR3 spells CASSWVGGDPREKLFF. For the CDR3, the DNA is TGTGCCAGCAGCTGGGTCGGCGGGGACCCCCGTGAAAAACTGTTTTTT.

The chain links TRBV5-6 to TRBJ2-1; D might be TRBD2 (5 bases). The CDR3 has 17 residues. V shed 0 bases and J shed 0 bases, with 13 bases lying between them. Per the germline V gene, CDR1 is SGHDT and CDR2 is YYEEEE. As DNA, the CDR3 is TGTGCCAGCAGCTTGGGGGTTAGCACTAGCTCCTACAATGAGCAGTTCTTC. It yields the protein CASSLGVSTSSYNEQFF.